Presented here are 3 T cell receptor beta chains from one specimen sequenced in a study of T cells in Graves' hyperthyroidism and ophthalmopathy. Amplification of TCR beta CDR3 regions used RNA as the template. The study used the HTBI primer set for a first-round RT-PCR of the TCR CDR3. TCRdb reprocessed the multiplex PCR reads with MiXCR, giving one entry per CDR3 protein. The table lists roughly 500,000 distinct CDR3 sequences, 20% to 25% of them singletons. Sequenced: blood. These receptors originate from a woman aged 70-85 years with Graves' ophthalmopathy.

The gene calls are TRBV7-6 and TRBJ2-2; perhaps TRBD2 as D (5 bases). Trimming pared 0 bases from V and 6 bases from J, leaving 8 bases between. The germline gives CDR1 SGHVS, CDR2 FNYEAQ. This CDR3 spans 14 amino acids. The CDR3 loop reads CASSLAGVSGELFF. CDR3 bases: TGTGCCAGCAGCTTAGCGGGAGTGTCCGGGGAGCTGTTTTTT.

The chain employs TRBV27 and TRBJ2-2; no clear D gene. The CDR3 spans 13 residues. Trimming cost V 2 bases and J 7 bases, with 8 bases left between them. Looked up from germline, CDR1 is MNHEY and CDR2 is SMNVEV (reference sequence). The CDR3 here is CASSLRQVGELFF. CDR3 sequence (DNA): TGTGCCAGCAGTTTAAGGCAGGTCGGGGAGCTGTTTTTT.

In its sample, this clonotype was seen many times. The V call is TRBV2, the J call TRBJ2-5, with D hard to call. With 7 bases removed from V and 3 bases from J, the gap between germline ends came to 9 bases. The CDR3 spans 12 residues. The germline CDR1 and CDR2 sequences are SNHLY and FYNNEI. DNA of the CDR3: TGTGCCAGCAAGTCCGACGAAGAGACCCAGTACTTC. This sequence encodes CASKSDEETQYF. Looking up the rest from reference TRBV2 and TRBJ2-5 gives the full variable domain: EPEVTQTPSHQVTQMGQEVILRCVPISNHLYFYWYRQILGQKVEFLVSFYNNEISEKSEIFDDQFSVERPDGSNFTLKIRSTKLEDSAMYFCASKSDEETQYFGPGTRLLVL.